The following is a T cell receptor beta chain sequence with its context. What it binds is not known. TCRdb used MiXCR to reprocess the reads, holding one entry per CDR3 protein. Among fewer than 200,000 distinct CDR3 sequences listed, less than 25% were seen once. Germline V gene lookup returns CDR1 SGHVS and CDR2 FNYEAQ. The CDR3 is made up of 14 amino acids. Trimming took off 6 bases at V and 1 base at J, with 12 bases between the two ends. The entry originates in a study of T cell repertoires in cytomegalovirus infection. In the study overall: Well-studied HLA-B-restricted epitopes and recently identified HLA-C-restricted epitopes of CMV were both used in the study. The study, taken as a whole, reports: Clonotypes of TCR beta that were HLA-C-restricted and CMV-specific dominated the ex vivo response. Public TCR beta family frequency separated CMV-and-HLA carriers, including in an independent cohort.

The chain couples TRBV7-6 to TRBJ1-1; D gene unclear. This TCR came from a human donor in good health (CMV status not recorded). Some clones in this sample may be carry-over from other donors' samples. Sequencing used CD8+ T cells from cultured PBMCs, obtained from culture after CMV antigen stimulation. In nucleotides, the CDR3 is TGTGCCAGCAGTTTGACTACGCAGAACACTGAAGCTTTCTTT. Translated, it gives CASSLTTQNTEAFF.